These 28 T cell receptor beta chains share one sample of origin, sequenced in a study of blood T cell repertoires in COVID-19. Clones were sequenced by immunoSEQ multiplex PCR, and TCRdb holds only the in-frame ones, with some missing. Among roughly 150,000 clones listed, about four fifths were seen once. The sequencing input was peripheral blood. The receptors here all came from a man in his sixties with acute or convalescent COVID-19.

The chain has TRBV13 and TRBJ2-7, with a possible D match to TRBD2 (6 bases). Trimming took 0 bases from V and 4 from J, leaving 13 bases between them. CDR1 and CDR2 (germline): PRHDT, FYEKMQ (reference sequence). The CDR3 runs 15 residues. CDR3 sequence (DNA): TGTGCCAGCAGCTTAGGCGGGGGATCTCGATACGAGCAGTACTTC. It translates to CASSLGGGSRYEQYF.

This chain links TRBV6-5 with TRBJ2-7; 13 bases agree with TRBD2. Per the germline V gene, CDR1 is MNHEY and CDR2 is SVGAGI. The CDR3 length is 15 residues. V was pared by 6 bases and J by 4 bases, with 6 bases of the junction left unmatched. The CDR3 sequence is CASRQGLAGIYEQYF. In DNA form, the CDR3 reads TGTGCCAGCAGGCAGGGACTAGCGGGAATATACGAGCAGTACTTC.

This chain joins TRBV7-3 and TRBJ2-5; D not resolved. Trimming shortened V by 5 bases and J by 9 bases, and 19 bases separated the two germline ends. CDR1 and CDR2 from the germline V gene are SGHTA and FQGTGA. The CDR3 totals 14 residues. CDR3 amino acids: CASSQSHNQVAQYF. CDR3 DNA: TGTGCCAGCAGCCAGTCACATAACCAAGTGGCCCAGTACTTC.

This chain joins TRBV5-8 and TRBJ2-1; tentative D call: TRBD1 (6 bases). The ends were cut back, 1 base at V and 6 bases at J, with 8 bases in the middle. Per the germline V gene, CDR1 is SGHTS and CDR2 is YDEGEE. CDR3 length: 13 residues. CDR3 coding DNA: TGTGCCAGCAGCTTGAAAGGGGGCAATGAGCAGTTCTTC. It encodes CASSLKGGNEQFF. Drawing the rest from reference TRBV5-8 and TRBJ2-1, the complete variable domain is EAGVTQSPTHLIKTRGQQATLRCSPISGHTSVYWYQQALGLGLQFLLWYDEGEERNRGNFPPRFSGRQFPNYSSELNVNALELEDSALYLCASSLKGGNEQFFGPGTRLTVL.

The V gene is TRBV28, the J gene TRBJ1-5; 7 nucleotides match TRBD1. The CDR3 sequence is 15 residues long. The germline V gene encodes CDR1 MDHEN and CDR2 SYDVKM. V was clipped by 10 bases and J by 1 base; unmatched bases: 10. The CDR3 sequence is CATRPSQGSNQPQHF. CDR3 coding DNA: TGTGCCACCAGGCCCTCACAGGGGAGCAATCAGCCCCAGCATTTT.

This chain joins TRBV5-8 and TRBJ2-1; 9 bases agree with TRBD1. The CDR3 spans 15 residues. The V and J ends lost 4 bases and 5 bases, in that order; junction bases with no gene match: 7. Per germline, CDR1 SGHTS and CDR2 YDEGEE. This CDR3 reads CASSPRGQGNNEQFF. The CDR3 bases are TGTGCCAGCAGCCCCCGCGGACAGGGGAACAATGAGCAGTTCTTC.

V is TRBV28 and J is TRBJ1-2, with unresolved D. This CDR3 has 13 residues. From germline, CDR1 is MDHEN and CDR2 SYDVKM. The V end was cut by 5 bases, the J end by 2 bases, with 9 bases between. The CDR3 coding sequence is TGTGCCAGCAGTCTAGACCTGAACTATGGCTACACCTTC. Translated: CASSLDLNYGYTF.

This chain links TRBV9 with TRBJ2-7; no firm D call. Trimming shortened V by 0 bases and J by 1 base, and 8 bases separated the two germline ends. The CDR3 has 14 residues. Germline CDR1 reads SGDLS; CDR2 reads YYNGEE. The CDR3 protein is CASSVAHFSYEQYF. DNA of the CDR3: TGTGCCAGCAGCGTAGCGCACTTTTCCTACGAGCAGTACTTC.

The V and J genes are TRBV5-4 and TRBJ2-7, with 8 bases that match TRBD2. The V segment lost 0 bases and the J segment 1 base; nucleotides outside the gene matches: 6. Germline loops: CDR1 SGHNT, CDR2 YYREEE (reference sequence). The length of the CDR3 is 16 residues. As DNA, the CDR3 is TGTGCCAGCAGCTTGGGCGGGACTAGTCATTCCTACGAGCAGTACTTC. Residues: CASSLGGTSHSYEQYF.

This chain uses TRBV5-8 with TRBJ1-4, with D possibly matching TRBD1 (6 bases). CDR1 and CDR2 (germline): SGHTS, YDEGEE. Trimming stripped 2 bases from V and 2 bases from J, with 10 bases between. The CDR3 extends over 15 amino acids. The CDR3 reads CASSLQGQTNEKLFF. The DNA of the CDR3 is TGTGCCAGCAGCTTACAGGGTCAGACTAATGAAAAACTGTTTTTT.

J is TRBJ2-1 and V is TRBV7-9; TRBD2 agrees at 8 bases. The V segment lost 3 bases and the J segment 10 bases; nucleotides outside the gene matches: 2. This CDR3 has 12 amino acids. Germline V gene sequence: CDR1 SEHNR, CDR2 FQNEAQ (reference sequence). The CDR3 sequence: CASSFVAGEQFF. CDR3 coding DNA: TGTGCCAGCAGCTTCGTAGCGGGGGAGCAGTTCTTC.

CDR3 loop: CAISEGRRKQETQYF. The DNA of the CDR3 is TGTGCCATCAGTGAAGGAAGGAGAAAACAAGAGACCCAGTACTTC. The genes are TRBV10-3 and TRBJ2-5; no definite D call. This CDR3 region has 15 residues. Germline V gene lookup returns CDR1 ENHRY and CDR2 SYGVKD. V dropped 3 bases and J dropped 2 bases, with 13 bases sitting between them.

There are many counts of this clone. The chain uses TRBV2 and TRBJ1-6; D gene uncertain. CDR3 length: 13 amino acids. V shed 2 bases and J shed 8 bases, with 7 bases lying between them. CDR1 SNHLY and CDR2 FYNNEI come from the germline V gene. CDR3 DNA sequence: TGTGCCAGCAGTGAACTAGAAGATTCACCCCTCCACTTT. Translated, it gives CASSELEDSPLHF.

The J gene is TRBJ2-7, the V gene TRBV27; 11 bases are shared with TRBD2. Germline-derived CDR1 and CDR2 are MNHEY and SMNVEV (reference sequence). With 1 base clipped from V and 1 base from J, the junction kept 3 bases outside the gene matches. The CDR3 length is 16 residues. The CDR3 loop is CASSLYASGRSYEQYF. DNA for the CDR3: TGTGCCAGCAGTTTATATGCTAGCGGGAGGTCCTACGAGCAGTACTTC.

This clone has only a few counts. The chain combines TRBV7-9 with TRBJ2-1, with TRBD2 matching over 14 bases. This CDR3 comprises 16 residues. CDR1 SEHNR and CDR2 FQNEAQ come from the germline V gene (reference sequence). V dropped 6 bases and J dropped 6; count of bases not matched to a gene: 7. The CDR3 nucleotides read TGTGCCAGCAGTTACGCCGGGACTAGCGGGAGCAATGAGCAGTTCTTC. Encoded protein: CASSYAGTSGSNEQFF.

The V call is TRBV12-3 or TRBV12-4, the J call TRBJ1-2, with D tentatively TRBD1 (5 bases). This CDR3 spans 13 amino acids. Trimming shortened V by 3 bases and J by 7 bases, and 12 bases separated the two germline ends. The DNA for the CDR3 is TGTGCCAGCAGTTTTGGGACTAGGCCTGGCTACACCTTC. Amino acids: CASSFGTRPGYTF.

This chain links TRBV28 with TRBJ1-6; D is ambiguous. Germline V gives CDR1 MDHEN, CDR2 SYDVKM. Trimming left V 7 bases short and J 5 bases short, with 15 bases between. The length of the CDR3 is 15 residues. The CDR3 DNA reads TGTGCCAGCACCACACGCCTAGGAAATAATTCACCCCTCCACTTT. Amino acids: CASTTRLGNNSPLHF.

For this clone: The sample contains more than one DNA sequence encoding this CDR3. The V gene is TRBV5-1, the J gene TRBJ2-5; TRBD1 matches 7 bases. The CDR3 extends over 16 amino acids. CDR1 is SGHRS, CDR2 YFSETQ, per germline. J was trimmed by 1 base and V by 0 bases; bases with no gene match: 6. The CDR3, as DNA: TGCGCCAGCAGCTTGGAAGGGCCAGGGGGCCAAGAGACCCAGTACTTC. Its translation is CASSLEGPGGQETQYF. The full variable domain, with the rest looked up from reference TRBV5-1 and TRBJ2-5, is KAGVTQTPRYLIKTRGQQVTLSCSPISGHRSVSWYQQTPGQGLQFLFEYFSETQRNKGNFPGRFSGRQFSNSRSEMNVSTLELGDSALYLCASSLEGPGGQETQYFGPGTRLLVL.

This clone has more than one count but fewer than ten. The J gene is TRBJ1-2, the V gene TRBV2; D perhaps matches TRBD1 (6 bases). This CDR3 is built from 12 residues. Per germline, CDR1 SNHLY and CDR2 FYNNEI. Trimming pared 7 bases from V and 8 bases from J, leaving 14 bases between. CDR3 region: CASNGEGVGYTF. The CDR3 DNA is TGTGCCAGCAATGGGGAGGGGGTCGGCTACACCTTC.

The rearrangement joins TRBV10-3 to TRBJ2-7; 10 bases fit TRBD1. CDR1 is ENHRY and CDR2 is SYGVKD in the germline V gene. CDR3 length equals 14 residues. Trimming took 9 bases from V and 1 from J; bases not matched to a gene: 6. CDR3 in amino acids: CAIATGGRSYEQYF. The CDR3 nucleotides are TGTGCCATTGCGACAGGGGGCCGGTCCTACGAGCAGTACTTC.

The chain employs TRBV2 and TRBJ2-7; D unresolved. V gave up 6 bases and J gave up 0 bases, with 6 bases separating them. This CDR3 region has 12 residues. In germline, CDR1 is SNHLY, CDR2 FYNNEI. The CDR3 DNA is TGTGCCAGCAGGGCCGACTCCTACGAGCAGTACTTC. Translation: CASRADSYEQYF.

The chain recombines TRBV3-1 (or the pseudogene TRBV3-2) with TRBJ2-7; D is possibly TRBD2 (5 bases). Per germline, CDR1 LGHDT and CDR2 YNNKEL (reference sequence). The CDR3 sequence is 12 residues long. Between the trimmed V and J ends, which lost 6 bases and 2 bases, there was a span of 8 bases. In nucleotides, the CDR3 is TGTGCCAGCAGTCTAGCAGCCTACGAGCAGTACTTC. Translation gives CASSLAAYEQYF.

The chain is built from TRBV28 and TRBJ1-1; 10 bases map to TRBD1. In germline, CDR1 is MDHEN, CDR2 SYDVKM. The CDR3 consists of 15 residues. After removal of 6 bases from V and 4 bases from J, the junction contained 8 bases not matched to a gene. CDR3 residues: CASSLWTGGRTEAFF. The DNA of the CDR3 is TGTGCCAGCAGCCTCTGGACAGGGGGACGCACTGAAGCTTTCTTT.

This clone has a single count. The chain employs TRBV18 and TRBJ1-1; D call uncertain. The germline gives CDR1 KGHSH, CDR2 LQKENI. This CDR3 region has 13 residues. V was pared by 3 bases and J by 2 bases, with 7 bases between. CDR3 sequence reads: CASSPAGNTEAFF. DNA of the CDR3: TGTGCCAGCTCACCGGCGGGAAACACTGAAGCTTTCTTT. The full variable domain, completed using reference TRBV18 and TRBJ1-1, is NAGVMQNPRHLVRRRGQEARLRCSPMKGHSHVYWYRQLPEEGLKFMVYLQKENIIDESGMPKERFSAEFPKEGPSILRIQQVVRGDSAAYFCASSPAGNTEAFFGQGTRLTVV.

The chain combines TRBV5-1 with TRBJ2-7; 7 bases match TRBD1. The CDR3 runs 16 residues. In germline, CDR1 is SGHRS, CDR2 YFSETQ. V trimming: 4 bases; J trimming: 3 bases; junction bases outside the gene matches: 13. The chain's CDR3 is CASSHRQGPKHYEQYF. CDR3 coding DNA: TGCGCCAGCAGCCACCGACAGGGCCCCAAACACTACGAGCAGTACTTC.

The CDR3 DNA reads as TGTGCCAGCAGTGCTAGCGGGAGCCCAGATACGCAGTATTTT. It codes for CASSASGSPDTQYF. This chain uses TRBV27 with TRBJ2-3, with TRBD2 identical over 10 bases. Germline values: CDR1 MNHEY, CDR2 SMNVEV (reference sequence). J lost 4 bases, V lost 5 bases, and 3 bases had no gene match. The CDR3 contains 14 residues.

The table lists this clone with a few counts. V gene TRBV7-9 combines with J gene TRBJ1-5; D perhaps matches TRBD1 (5 bases). The length of the CDR3 is 14 residues. V dropped 3 bases and J dropped 9 bases, with 15 bases sitting between them. CDR1 and CDR2 from the germline V gene are SEHNR and FQNEAQ (reference sequence). CDR3 bases: TGTGCCAGCAGCTTGGGGACTCGGGGGGGGCCCCAGCATTTT. It encodes CASSLGTRGGPQHF.

This chain joins TRBV6-6 and TRBJ1-1; 8 bases line up with TRBD1. There are 11 residues in the CDR3. Germline V gene sequence: CDR1 MNHNY, CDR2 SVGAGI (reference sequence). Unmatched junction bases numbered 4, after V lost 9 bases and J lost 7 bases. The CDR3 DNA is TGTGCCAGTCAGGGGGCAGGTGAAGCTTTCTTT. Its translation is CASQGAGEAFF.